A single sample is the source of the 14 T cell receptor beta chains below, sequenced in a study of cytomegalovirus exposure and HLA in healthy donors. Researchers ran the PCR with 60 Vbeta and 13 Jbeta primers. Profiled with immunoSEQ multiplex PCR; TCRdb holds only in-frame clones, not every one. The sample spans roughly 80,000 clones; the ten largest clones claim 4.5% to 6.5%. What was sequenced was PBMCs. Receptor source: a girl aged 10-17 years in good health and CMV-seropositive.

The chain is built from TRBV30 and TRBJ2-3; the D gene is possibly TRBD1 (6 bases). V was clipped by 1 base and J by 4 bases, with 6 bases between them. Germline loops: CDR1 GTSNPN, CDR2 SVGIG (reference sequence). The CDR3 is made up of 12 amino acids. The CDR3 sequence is CAWSEGADTQYF. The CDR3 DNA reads TGTGCCTGGAGTGAGGGGGCAGATACGCAGTATTTT.

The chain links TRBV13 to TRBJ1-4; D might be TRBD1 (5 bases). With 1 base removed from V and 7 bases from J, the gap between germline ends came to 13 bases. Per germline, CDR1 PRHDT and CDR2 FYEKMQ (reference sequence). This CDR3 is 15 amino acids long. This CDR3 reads CASSLAGGVGEKLFF. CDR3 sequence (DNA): TGTGCCAGCAGCTTAGCCGGGGGAGTGGGTGAAAAACTGTTTTTT.

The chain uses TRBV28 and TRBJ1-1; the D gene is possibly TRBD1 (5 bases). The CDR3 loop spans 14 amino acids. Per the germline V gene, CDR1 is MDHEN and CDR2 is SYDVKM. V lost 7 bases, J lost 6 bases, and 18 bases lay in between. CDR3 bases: TGTGCCAGCACCCCCGCGGGGAAGGGGTCTGAAGCTTTCTTT. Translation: CASTPAGKGSEAFF.

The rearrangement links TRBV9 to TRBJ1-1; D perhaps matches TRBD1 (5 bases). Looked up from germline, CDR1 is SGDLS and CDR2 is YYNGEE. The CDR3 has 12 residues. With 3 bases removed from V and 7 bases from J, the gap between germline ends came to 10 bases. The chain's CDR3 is CASSAQTGEAFF. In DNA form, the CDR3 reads TGTGCCAGCAGCGCACAAACAGGTGAAGCTTTCTTT.

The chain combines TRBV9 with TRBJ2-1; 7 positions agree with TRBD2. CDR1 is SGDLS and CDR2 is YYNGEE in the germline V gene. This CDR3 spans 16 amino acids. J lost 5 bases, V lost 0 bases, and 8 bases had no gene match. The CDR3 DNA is TGTGCCAGCAGCGTAGAGGGGCTAGCGGACGACAATGAGCAGTTCTTC. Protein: CASSVEGLADDNEQFF.

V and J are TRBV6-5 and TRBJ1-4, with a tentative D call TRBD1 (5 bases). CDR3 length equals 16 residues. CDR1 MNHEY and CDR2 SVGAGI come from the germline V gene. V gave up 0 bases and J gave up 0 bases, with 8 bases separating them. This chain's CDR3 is CASSYSPGATNEKLFF. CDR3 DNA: TGTGCCAGCAGTTACTCCCCGGGGGCAACTAATGAAAAACTGTTTTTT.

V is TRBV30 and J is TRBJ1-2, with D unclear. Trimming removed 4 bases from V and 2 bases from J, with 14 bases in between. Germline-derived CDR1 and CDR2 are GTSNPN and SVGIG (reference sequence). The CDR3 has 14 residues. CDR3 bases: TGTGCCTGGAACCGAGGAAAAGTCAACTATGGCTACACCTTC. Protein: CAWNRGKVNYGYTF.

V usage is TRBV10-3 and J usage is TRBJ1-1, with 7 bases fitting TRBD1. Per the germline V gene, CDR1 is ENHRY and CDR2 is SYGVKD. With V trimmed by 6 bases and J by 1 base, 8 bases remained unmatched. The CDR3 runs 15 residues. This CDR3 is CAISMRDSPNTEAFF. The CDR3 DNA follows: TGTGCCATCAGCATGAGGGACAGCCCGAACACTGAAGCTTTCTTT.

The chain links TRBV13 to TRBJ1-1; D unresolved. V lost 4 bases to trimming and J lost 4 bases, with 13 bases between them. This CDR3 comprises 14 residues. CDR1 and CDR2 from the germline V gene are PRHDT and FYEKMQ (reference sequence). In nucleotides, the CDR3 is TGTGCCAGCAGCTCACGGTTGAGGTCCACTGAAGCTTTCTTT. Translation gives CASSSRLRSTEAFF. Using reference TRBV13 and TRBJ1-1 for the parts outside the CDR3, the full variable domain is AAGVIQSPRHLIKEKRETATLKCYPIPRHDTVYWYQQGPGQDPQFLISFYEKMQSDKGSIPDRFSAQQFSDYHSELNMSSLELGDSALYFCASSSRLRSTEAFFGQGTRLTVV.

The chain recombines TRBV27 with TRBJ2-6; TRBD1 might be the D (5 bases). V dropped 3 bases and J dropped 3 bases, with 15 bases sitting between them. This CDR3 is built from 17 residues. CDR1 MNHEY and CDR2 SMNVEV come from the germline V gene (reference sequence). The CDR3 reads CASSFLRVSGGANVLTF. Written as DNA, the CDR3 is TGTGCCAGCAGTTTTCTCAGGGTTTCGGGTGGGGCCAACGTCCTGACTTTC. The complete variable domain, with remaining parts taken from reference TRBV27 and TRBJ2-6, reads EAQVTQNPRYLITVTGKKLTVTCSQNMNHEYMSWYRQDPGLGLRQIYYSMNVEVTDKGDVPEGYKVSRKEKRNFPLILESPSPNQTSLYFCASSFLRVSGGANVLTFGAGSRLTVL.

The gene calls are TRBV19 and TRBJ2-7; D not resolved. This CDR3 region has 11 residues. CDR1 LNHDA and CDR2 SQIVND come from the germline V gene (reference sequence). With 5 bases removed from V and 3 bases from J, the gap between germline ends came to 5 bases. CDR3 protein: CASSANYEQYF. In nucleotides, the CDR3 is TGTGCCAGTAGTGCTAACTACGAGCAGTACTTC.

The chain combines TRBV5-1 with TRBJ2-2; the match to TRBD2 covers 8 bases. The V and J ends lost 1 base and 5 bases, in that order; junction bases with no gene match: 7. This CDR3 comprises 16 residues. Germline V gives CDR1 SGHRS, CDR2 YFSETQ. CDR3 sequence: CASSLFAGGRTGELFF. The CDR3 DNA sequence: TGCGCCAGCAGCTTGTTTGCGGGGGGTCGAACCGGGGAGCTGTTTTTT. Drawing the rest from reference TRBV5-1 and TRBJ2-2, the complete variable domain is KAGVTQTPRYLIKTRGQQVTLSCSPISGHRSVSWYQQTPGQGLQFLFEYFSETQRNKGNFPGRFSGRQFSNSRSEMNVSTLELGDSALYLCASSLFAGGRTGELFFGEGSRLTVL.

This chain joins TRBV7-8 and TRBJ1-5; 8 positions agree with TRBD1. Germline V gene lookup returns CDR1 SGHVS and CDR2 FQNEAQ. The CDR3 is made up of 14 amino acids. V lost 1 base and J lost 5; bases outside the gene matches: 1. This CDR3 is CASSLGQGYQPQHF. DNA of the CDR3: TGTGCCAGCAGCTTAGGACAGGGGTATCAGCCCCAGCATTTT.

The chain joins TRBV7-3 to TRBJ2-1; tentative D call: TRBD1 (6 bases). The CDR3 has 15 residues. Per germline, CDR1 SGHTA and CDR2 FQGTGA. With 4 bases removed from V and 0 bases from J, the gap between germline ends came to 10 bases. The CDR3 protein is CASSSDRSSYNEQFF. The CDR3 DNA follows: TGTGCCAGCAGCTCAGACAGGAGCTCCTACAATGAGCAGTTCTTC.